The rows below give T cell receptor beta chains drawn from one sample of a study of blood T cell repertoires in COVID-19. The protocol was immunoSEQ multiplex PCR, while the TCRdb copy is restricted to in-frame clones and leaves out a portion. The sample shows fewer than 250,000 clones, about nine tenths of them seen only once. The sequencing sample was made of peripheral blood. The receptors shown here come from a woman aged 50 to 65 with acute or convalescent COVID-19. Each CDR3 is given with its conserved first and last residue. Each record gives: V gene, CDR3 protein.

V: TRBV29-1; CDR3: CSVRRGGKRVEQFF
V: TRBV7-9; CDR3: CASSLVSGGVNIQYF
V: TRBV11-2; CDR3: CASSLDLRLAGEQYF
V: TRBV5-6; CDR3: CASGRTGELFF
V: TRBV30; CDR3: CAWSVGQWPTELFF
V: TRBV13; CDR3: CASSRGGASDRNSPLHF
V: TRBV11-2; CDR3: CASSPGTGNYNEQFF
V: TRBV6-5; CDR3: CASSYRGQAGNTEAFF
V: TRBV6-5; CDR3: CASRGTGRETEAFF
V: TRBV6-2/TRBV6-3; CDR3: CASSHGQRRDTEAFF
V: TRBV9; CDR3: CASSVDINTEAFF
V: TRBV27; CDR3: CASSSYADKLYGYTF
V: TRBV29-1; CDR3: CSVDTGDDTQYF
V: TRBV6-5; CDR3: CASSQRGLGSYEQYF
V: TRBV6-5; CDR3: CASSYGGGYGYTF
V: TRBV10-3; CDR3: CAISEYGGDSPLHF
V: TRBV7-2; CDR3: CASSLGGTGGHNEQFF
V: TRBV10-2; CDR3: CASSDISDTQYF
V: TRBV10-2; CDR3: CASSESASGRILVANEQFF
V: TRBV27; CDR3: CASRPGQFWYGYTF
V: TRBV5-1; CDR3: CASSPPGQSFSYEQYF
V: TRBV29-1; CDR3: CSVGGAGGSNEQFF
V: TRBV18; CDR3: CASSPGAGAGELFF
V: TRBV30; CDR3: CAWSVQGNIQYF
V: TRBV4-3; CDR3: CASSHGTKETQYF
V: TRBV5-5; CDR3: CASSLLGATTETQYF
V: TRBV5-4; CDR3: CASSVVPASYEQYF
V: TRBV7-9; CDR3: CASSLGIGEHSYEQYF
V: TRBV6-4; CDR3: CASSPRRDSVYGQFF
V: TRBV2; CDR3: CASELSWGNTIYF
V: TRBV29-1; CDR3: CSVDRGTEAFF